This TCR beta chain was documented in a study of OX40 agonist ivuxolimab in advanced cancers. As regards this clone: The germline gene is not matched at one end of the junction; a read error may be the cause.

The germline gives CDR1 SNHLY, CDR2 FYNNEI. This CDR3 region has 12 residues. Produced via immunoSEQ multiplex PCR; TCRdb's table is partial and in-frame only. The data contain 50,000 to 70,000 clones, over 90% of them singletons. This TCR derives from an adult with an advanced solid tumor such as melanoma, head and neck, liver or kidney cancer. This chain uses TRBV2 with TRBJ1-2; 8 bases match TRBD1. Sequences were derived from CD4+ or CD8+ T cells sorted from blood, sampled in a trial of the OX40 agonist ivuxolimab. DNA for the CDR3: TGTGCCAGCAGCCTTCCCCCCCGGGACAGGCCCTTC. Amino acid sequence: CASSLPPRDRPF. The whole variable domain, remainder taken from reference TRBV2 and TRBJ1-2, is EPEVTQTPSHQVTQMGQEVILRCVPISNHLYFYWYRQILGQKVEFLVSFYNNEISEKSEIFDDQFSVERPDGSNFTLKIRSTKLEDSAMYFCASSLPPRDRPFGSGTRLTVV.